Presented here are 27 T cell receptor beta chains from one specimen sequenced in a study of blood T cell repertoires in COVID-19. Clones were read by immunoSEQ multiplex PCR, and TCRdb kept only the in-frame ones, dropping some. The sample lists about 190,000 clones; almost 90% were seen once. Sequencing was performed on peripheral blood. These receptors were taken from a man between 50 and 59 years old with acute or convalescent COVID-19.

The count of this clone is one. V gene TRBV13 combines with J gene TRBJ2-7; 9 positions agree with TRBD1. J lost 2 bases, V lost 2 bases, and 19 bases had no gene match. CDR3 length: 20 residues. Germline V gene sequence: CDR1 PRHDT, CDR2 FYEKMQ (reference sequence). CDR3 amino acids: CASSLIGTGLEKPEAYEQYV. For the CDR3, the DNA is TGTGCCAGCAGCTTAATTGGGACAGGGCTAGAAAAACCCGAGGCCTACGAGCAGTACGTC.

The chain carries TRBV7-3 and TRBJ2-1; 9 bases agree with TRBD2. The CDR3 has 18 residues. The V gene's germline CDR1 is SGHTA and CDR2 FQGTGA. Trimming at V came to 5 bases and at J to 3 bases, leaving 14 bases not matched to a gene. For the CDR3, the DNA is TGTGCCAGCAGCCCCAGTCCGGCTAGCGGGATCATCTACAATGAGCAGTTCTTC. Translating it yields CASSPSPASGIIYNEQFF.

The chain combines TRBV28 with TRBJ2-7; TRBD1 aligns across 9 bases. CDR1 is MDHEN, CDR2 SYDVKM, per germline. The junction had 6 bases not matched to a gene; V was cut back by 4 bases and J by 2 bases. The CDR3 is 15 amino acids. The CDR3, as DNA: TGTGCCAGCAGTTCCCCGGGACAGGGAGCCTACGAGCAGTACTTC. This translates into CASSSPGQGAYEQYF.

This chain joins TRBV6-5 and TRBJ1-1; tentatively, D is TRBD1 (6 bases). Germline lookup yields CDR1 MNHEY and CDR2 SVGAGI. This CDR3 has 16 amino acids. Trimming removed 0 bases at V and 4 bases at J, with 15 bases between. CDR3 sequence (DNA): TGTGCCAGCAGTTACTCTCTAGGGGGGGCCGGCACTGAAGCTTTCTTT. Translation gives CASSYSLGGAGTEAFF.

The chain combines TRBV21-1 with TRBJ2-5; the table gives TRBD2 as D, unverified against the DNA. TRBV21-1 is a pseudogene segment. The length of the CDR3 is 20 residues. The CDR3, as DNA: TGTGCCAGCAGCAAATTTAGAGCGGGAGGGCCGAGAGAGGGGGGAGAGACCCAGTACTTC. Translated, it gives CASSKFRAGGPREGGETQYF.

This clone came up once. The rearrangement links TRBV28 to TRBJ1-3; D is unresolved. The CDR3 spans 13 residues. Germline V gene lookup returns CDR1 MDHEN and CDR2 SYDVKM. V lost 2 bases, J lost 4 bases, and 6 bases lay in between. The CDR3 nucleotides read TGTGCCAGCAGTTTACCTGCGGGAAACACCATATATTTT. The encoded protein is CASSLPAGNTIYF.

This clone was detected only once. The V gene is TRBV28, the J gene TRBJ1-5, with D perhaps matching TRBD1 (5 bases). This CDR3 comprises 12 residues. The V end was cut by 9 bases, the J end by 7 bases, with 13 bases between. CDR1 and CDR2 (germline): MDHEN, SYDVKM. CDR3 in amino acids: CASESRVQPQHF. The CDR3 coding sequence is TGTGCCAGTGAGTCCAGGGTACAGCCCCAGCATTTT.

The gene calls are TRBV3-1 (or the pseudogene TRBV3-2) and TRBJ1-2; 7 bases agree with TRBD1. Germline values: CDR1 LGHDT, CDR2 YNNKEL (reference sequence). The CDR3 has 12 residues. V lost 8 bases to trimming and J lost 4 bases; unmatched junction nucleotides: 4. The CDR3 sequence: CASWGQTYGYTF. The CDR3, as DNA: TGTGCCAGCTGGGGACAGACCTATGGCTACACCTTC.

The rearrangement uses TRBV11-2 and TRBJ1-3, with no clear D. The CDR3 is 13 amino acids. V lost 7 bases to trimming and J lost 8 bases, with 15 bases between them. Germline values: CDR1 SGHAT, CDR2 FQNNGV. CDR3 in DNA: TGTGCCAGCACGGGAAGAGCCTCCGACACCATATATTTT. Protein: CASTGRASDTIYF.

The CDR3 DNA reads TGTGCCAGTAGCCTAGCGGGAACTTCTTACAATGAGCAGTTCTTC. Amino acids: CASSLAGTSYNEQFF. This chain connects TRBV19 to TRBJ2-1; 9 bases are a match to TRBD2. The germline V gene encodes CDR1 LNHDA and CDR2 SQIVND (reference sequence). V shed 6 bases, J shed 4 bases, and the junction held 7 bases outside the gene matches. The CDR3 consists of 15 residues. Combining the CDR3 with reference TRBV19 and TRBJ2-1 gives the whole variable domain DGGITQSPKYLFRKEGQNVTLSCEQNLNHDAMYWYRQDPGQGLRLIYYSQIVNDFQKGDIAEGYSVSREKKESFPLTVTSAQKNPTAFYLCASSLAGTSYNEQFFGPGTRLTVL.

The gene calls are TRBV7-8 and TRBJ2-5; a possible D gene is TRBD2 (5 bases). The V and J ends lost 1 base and 1 base respectively, with 7 bases between them. The V gene's germline CDR1 is SGHVS and CDR2 FQNEAQ. CDR3 length: 14 residues. Written as DNA, the CDR3 is TGTGCCAGCAGCTTAGGAAGCGGCCAAGAGACCCAGTACTTC. This translates into CASSLGSGQETQYF.

The J gene is TRBJ1-1, the V gene TRBV5-1; TRBD1 agrees at 11 bases. This CDR3 region has 14 residues. The V segment lost 2 bases and the J segment 7 bases; nucleotides outside the gene matches: 4. Germline lookup yields CDR1 SGHRS and CDR2 YFSETQ. As DNA, the CDR3 is TGCGCCAGCAGCTTCGGACAGGGGGCCGGTGAAGCTTTCTTT. It specifies CASSFGQGAGEAFF.

This clone was recorded a few times. The J gene is TRBJ2-3, the V gene TRBV7-9, with 14 bases fitting TRBD2. The V gene's germline CDR1 is SEHNR and CDR2 FQNEAQ (reference sequence). The CDR3 has 18 amino acids. The junction had 10 bases not matched to a gene; V was cut back by 5 bases and J by 3 bases. The CDR3 reads CASSDPRLAGGPTDTQYF. CDR3 DNA: TGTGCCAGCAGCGACCCTAGACTAGCGGGGGGGCCAACAGATACGCAGTATTTT.

This rearrangement joins TRBV6-5 to TRBJ2-1; 9 nucleotides match TRBD2. The ends lost 2 bases at V and 7 bases at J; junction bases unmatched: 3. Germline CDR1 is MNHEY and CDR2 is SVGAGI. CDR3 length equals 14 residues. CDR3 DNA: TGTGCCAGCAGTTACGCGGGAGGGAAAAATGAGCAGTTCTTC. Protein product: CASSYAGGKNEQFF.

This chain uses TRBV6-6 with TRBJ1-1; D may be TRBD1 (5 bases). The CDR3 is 11 amino acids. Germline CDR1 is MNHNY and CDR2 is SVGAGI (reference sequence). V was pared by 6 bases and J by 8 bases, with 10 bases between. CDR3 bases: TGTGCCAGCAGCCAGGGAACCGAAGCTTTCTTT. It is translated as CASSQGTEAFF.

This chain links TRBV18 with TRBJ1-1; 7 bases agree with TRBD1. V was clipped by 3 bases and J by 3 bases; unmatched bases: 7. Germline V gives CDR1 KGHSH, CDR2 LQKENI. The CDR3 has 15 residues. CDR3 loop: CASSPRQGGDTEAFF. The CDR3 coding sequence is TGTGCCAGCTCACCCCGACAGGGTGGCGACACTGAAGCTTTCTTT.

The V call is TRBV30, the J call TRBJ2-7, with 7 bases lining up with TRBD2. Germline CDR1 reads GTSNPN; CDR2 reads SVGIG (reference sequence). Losses at the gene ends were 0 bases for V and 2 bases for J; bases not matched to a gene: 1. The CDR3 totals 13 residues. CDR3 sequence (DNA): TGTGCCTGGAGTGTGGGACTAACCTACGAGCAGTACTTC. Translating it yields CAWSVGLTYEQYF.

The V gene is TRBV27, the J gene TRBJ1-4; 8 positions agree with TRBD1. From germline, CDR1 is MNHEY and CDR2 SMNVEV (reference sequence). J gave up 8 bases and V 5 bases, and 10 bases lay outside the gene matches. The CDR3 covers 15 residues. CDR3 sequence: CASSMDRAYGEKLFF. Here the CDR3 DNA reads TGTGCCAGCAGTATGGACAGGGCCTATGGGGAAAAACTGTTTTTT.

The rearrangement joins TRBV27 to TRBJ2-7; TRBD2 matches at 13 bases. V dropped 6 bases and J dropped 6; count of bases not matched to a gene: 8. The CDR3 has 15 residues. Germline CDR1 is MNHEY and CDR2 is SMNVEV (reference sequence). This chain's CDR3 is CASSWTSGRTREQYF. DNA of the CDR3: TGTGCCAGCAGCTGGACTAGCGGGAGAACTCGCGAGCAGTACTTC.

The chain combines TRBV27 with TRBJ1-1; D unclear. CDR3 size: 11 residues. The germline V gene encodes CDR1 MNHEY and CDR2 SMNVEV (reference sequence). The V and J ends lost 10 bases and 1 base respectively, with 7 bases between them. The CDR3 protein is CATFSNTEAFF. The CDR3 DNA sequence: TGTGCCACCTTTTCGAACACTGAAGCTTTCTTT.

The CDR3 sequence is CASSISRGRDAFF. The CDR3 DNA sequence: TGTGCCAGTAGTATCTCCAGGGGGCGAGATGCTTTCTTT. The V gene is TRBV19, the J gene TRBJ1-1, with TRBD1 identical over 8 bases. Trimming at V came to 3 bases and at J to 11 bases, leaving 8 bases not matched to a gene. CDR1 LNHDA and CDR2 SQIVND come from the germline V gene (reference sequence). This CDR3 has 13 amino acids.

The chain joins TRBV6-2 or TRBV6-3 to TRBJ2-7, with D unresolved. Germline V gene lookup returns CDR1 MNHEY and CDR2 SVGEGT. The CDR3 length is 13 residues. V was cut by 3 bases and J by 2 bases, with 8 bases left in between. CDR3 sequence reads: CASSYSSPYEQYF. In nucleotides, the CDR3 is TGTGCCAGCAGTTATAGTAGTCCCTACGAGCAGTACTTC.

This chain links TRBV27 with TRBJ2-1; TRBD2 matches at 12 bases. The V gene end was trimmed by 7 bases and the J gene end by 6 bases; junction bases not matched to a gene: 4. The CDR3 sequence is 14 residues long. Looked up from germline, CDR1 is MNHEY and CDR2 is SMNVEV (reference sequence). CDR3 residues: CASTPSGGGNEQFF. DNA of the CDR3: TGTGCCAGCACCCCTAGCGGGGGGGGCAATGAGCAGTTCTTC.

The V gene is TRBV13, the J gene TRBJ2-2; the D gene is possibly TRBD2 (6 bases). The CDR3 sequence is 16 residues long. V was cut by 2 bases and J by 8 bases, with 18 bases left in between. Germline V gene data show CDR1 as PRHDT and CDR2 as FYEKMQ (reference sequence). The CDR3 sequence: CASSLFGGASRGELFF. CDR3 coding DNA: TGTGCCAGCAGCTTATTTGGCGGGGCATCGCGGGGGGAGCTGTTTTTT.

V usage is TRBV10-3 and J usage is TRBJ1-6, with D uncertain. The length of the CDR3 is 14 residues. The germline V gene encodes CDR1 ENHRY and CDR2 SYGVKD. Trimming removed 9 bases from V and 2 bases from J, with 11 bases in between. Here the CDR3 reads CAIQQNTYNSPLHF. In DNA, the CDR3 is TGTGCCATACAACAGAATACCTATAATTCACCCCTCCACTTT.

As concerns this clone: This specimen includes other DNA sequences encoding the same CDR3. Here the CDR3 reads CASSYSAGRETQYF. Here the CDR3 DNA reads TGTGCCAGCAGTTACTCGGCAGGGCGGGAGACCCAGTACTTC. The rearrangement joins TRBV6-5 to TRBJ2-5, with D possibly matching TRBD1 (5 bases). V shed 0 bases and J shed 5 bases, with 10 bases lying between them. The CDR3 consists of 14 residues. Germline values: CDR1 MNHEY, CDR2 SVGAGI.

In this sample, this clone turned up a few times. This chain joins TRBV28 and TRBJ1-6; 9 nucleotides agree with TRBD1. The junction had 7 bases not matched to a gene; V was cut back by 2 bases and J by 14 bases. CDR1 and CDR2 from the germline V gene are MDHEN and SYDVKM. The CDR3 runs to 14 residues. The CDR3 sequence is CASSLGTGRLSLHF. DNA of the CDR3: TGTGCCAGCAGTTTAGGGACAGGGCGTTTATCCCTCCACTTT.